These T cell receptor beta chains were read from a single sample in a study of T cells after yellow fever vaccination. A single record per CDR3 protein comes from TCRdb applying MiXCR to the 5' RACE reads. The sample has 100,000 to 150,000 distinct CDR3 sequences, more than 6.5% seen once; the top ten hold roughly 2.6%. This sample comprised CD4+ T cells sorted from PBMCs, obtained more than 8 days after the first yellow fever vaccination. The receptors stem from a young man who received the YFV17D yellow fever vaccine. Both conserved end residues are part of each CDR3. Fields, in order: J gene, V gene, CDR3 protein.

>TRBJ1-4|TRBV2
CASSVARVGEKLFF
>TRBJ2-5|TRBV12-3/TRBV12-4
CASSLQAPQETQYF
>TRBJ2-3|TRBV4-1
CASSRTGASDTQYF
>TRBJ1-1|TRBV20-1
CSALKGRTTYGTEAFF
>TRBJ1-2|TRBV10-3
CAISGTPFETGYGYTF
>TRBJ1-2|TRBV4-3
CASSQDPQFFYGYTF
>TRBJ2-1|TRBV5-6
CASRNSPAAGQQFF
>TRBJ1-4|TRBV20-1
CSAREGGTPEKLFF
>TRBJ2-3|TRBV5-5
CASSGPYTTDTQYF
>TRBJ1-2|TRBV5-4
CASSTGQAVLNYGYTF
>TRBJ1-1|TRBV7-3
CASSLTGLGEAFF